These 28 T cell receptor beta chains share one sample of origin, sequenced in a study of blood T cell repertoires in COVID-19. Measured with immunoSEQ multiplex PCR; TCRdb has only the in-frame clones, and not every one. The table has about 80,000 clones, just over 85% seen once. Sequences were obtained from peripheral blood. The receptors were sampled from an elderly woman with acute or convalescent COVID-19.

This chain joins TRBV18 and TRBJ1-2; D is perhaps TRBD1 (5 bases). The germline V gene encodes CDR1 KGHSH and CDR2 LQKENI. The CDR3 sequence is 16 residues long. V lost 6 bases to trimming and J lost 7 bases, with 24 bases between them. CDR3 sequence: CASSTDFGGGISGYTF. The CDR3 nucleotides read TGTGCCAGCTCGACCGATTTCGGGGGTGGAATCTCTGGCTACACCTTC.

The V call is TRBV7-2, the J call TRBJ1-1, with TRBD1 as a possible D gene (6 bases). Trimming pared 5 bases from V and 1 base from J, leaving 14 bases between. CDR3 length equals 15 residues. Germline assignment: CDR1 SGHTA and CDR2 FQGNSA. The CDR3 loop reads CASSVLGTPNTEAFF. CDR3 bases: TGTGCCAGCAGCGTGTTAGGGACACCGAACACTGAAGCTTTCTTT.

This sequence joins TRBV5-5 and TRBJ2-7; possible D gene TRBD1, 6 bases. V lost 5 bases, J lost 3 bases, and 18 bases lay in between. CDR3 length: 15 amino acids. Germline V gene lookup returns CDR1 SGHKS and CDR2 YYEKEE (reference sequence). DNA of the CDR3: TGTGCCAGCAGGCCTAATACAGACAGGATCTACGAGCAGTACTTC. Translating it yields CASRPNTDRIYEQYF.

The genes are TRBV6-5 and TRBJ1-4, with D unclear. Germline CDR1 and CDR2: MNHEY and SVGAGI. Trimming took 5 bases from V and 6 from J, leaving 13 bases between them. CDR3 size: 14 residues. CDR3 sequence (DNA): TGTGCCAGCAGTATGGTGGGAGGTGATGAAAAACTGTTTTTT. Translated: CASSMVGGDEKLFF.

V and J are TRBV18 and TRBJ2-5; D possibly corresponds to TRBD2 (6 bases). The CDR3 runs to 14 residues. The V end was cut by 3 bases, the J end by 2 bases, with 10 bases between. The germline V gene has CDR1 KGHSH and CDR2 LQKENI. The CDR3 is CASSPRGRQETQYF. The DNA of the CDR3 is TGTGCCAGCTCACCGCGGGGAAGGCAAGAGACCCAGTACTTC.

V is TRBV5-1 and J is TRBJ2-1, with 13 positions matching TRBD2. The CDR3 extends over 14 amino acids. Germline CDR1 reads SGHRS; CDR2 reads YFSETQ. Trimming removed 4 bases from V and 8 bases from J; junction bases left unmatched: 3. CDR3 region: CASSTSGGAYEQFF. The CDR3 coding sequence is TGCGCCAGCAGCACTAGCGGGGGGGCCTATGAGCAGTTCTTC.

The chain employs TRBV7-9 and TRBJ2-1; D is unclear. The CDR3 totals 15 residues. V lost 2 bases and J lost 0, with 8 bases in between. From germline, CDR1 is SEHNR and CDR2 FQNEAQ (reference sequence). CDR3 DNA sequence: TGTGCCAGCAGCTTACCACTCCCCTCCTACAATGAGCAGTTCTTC. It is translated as CASSLPLPSYNEQFF.

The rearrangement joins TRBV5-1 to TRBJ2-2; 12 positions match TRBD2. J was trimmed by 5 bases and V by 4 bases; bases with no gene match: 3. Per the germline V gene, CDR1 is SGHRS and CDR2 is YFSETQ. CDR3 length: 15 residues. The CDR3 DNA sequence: TGCGCCAGCAGCACCGGACTAGCGGGAACCGGGGAGCTGTTTTTT. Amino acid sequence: CASSTGLAGTGELFF.

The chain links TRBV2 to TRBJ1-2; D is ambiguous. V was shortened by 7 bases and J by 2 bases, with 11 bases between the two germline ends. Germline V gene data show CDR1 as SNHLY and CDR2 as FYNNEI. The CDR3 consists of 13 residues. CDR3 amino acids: CASTEGRNYGYTF. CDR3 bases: TGTGCCAGCACCGAGGGCCGAAACTATGGCTACACCTTC.

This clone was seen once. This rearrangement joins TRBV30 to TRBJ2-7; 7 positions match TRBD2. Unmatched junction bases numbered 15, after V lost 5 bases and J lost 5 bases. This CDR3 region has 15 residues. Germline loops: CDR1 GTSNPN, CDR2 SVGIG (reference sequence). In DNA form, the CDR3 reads TGTGCCTGGGCCCTAAATCGGGGGGTAATGAACGAGCAGTACTTC. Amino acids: CAWALNRGVMNEQYF.

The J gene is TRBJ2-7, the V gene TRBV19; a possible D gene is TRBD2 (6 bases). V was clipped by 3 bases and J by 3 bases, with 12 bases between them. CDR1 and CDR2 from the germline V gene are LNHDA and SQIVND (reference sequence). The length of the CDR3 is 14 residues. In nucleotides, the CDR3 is TGTGCCAGTAGTATCGGGCCGGAGGGCTACGAGCAGTACTTC. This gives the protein CASSIGPEGYEQYF.

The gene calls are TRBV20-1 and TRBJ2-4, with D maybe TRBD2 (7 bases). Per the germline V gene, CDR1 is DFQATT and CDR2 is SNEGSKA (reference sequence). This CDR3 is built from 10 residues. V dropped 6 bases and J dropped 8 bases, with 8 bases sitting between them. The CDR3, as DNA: TGCAGTGCAGGGGGGGACATTCAGTACTTC. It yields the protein CSAGGDIQYF.

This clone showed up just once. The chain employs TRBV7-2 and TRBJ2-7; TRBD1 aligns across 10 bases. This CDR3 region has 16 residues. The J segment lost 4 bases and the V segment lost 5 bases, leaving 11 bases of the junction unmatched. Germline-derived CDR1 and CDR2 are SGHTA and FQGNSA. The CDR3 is CASSPRPGQGRYEQYF. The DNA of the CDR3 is TGTGCCAGCAGCCCTCGCCCGGGACAGGGGAGGTACGAGCAGTACTTC.

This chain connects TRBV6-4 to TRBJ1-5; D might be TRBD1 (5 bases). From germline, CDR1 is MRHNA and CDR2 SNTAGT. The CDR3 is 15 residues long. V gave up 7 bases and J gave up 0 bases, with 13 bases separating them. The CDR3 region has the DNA TGTGCCAGCATCCGACAGACTGATAGCAATCAGCCCCAGCATTTT. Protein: CASIRQTDSNQPQHF.

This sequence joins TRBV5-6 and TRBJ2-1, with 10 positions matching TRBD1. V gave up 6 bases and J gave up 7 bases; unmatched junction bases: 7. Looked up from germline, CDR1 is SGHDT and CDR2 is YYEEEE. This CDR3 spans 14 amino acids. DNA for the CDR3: TGTGCCAGCAATTCGGGACAGGGGTGGAATGAGCAGTTCTTC. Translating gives CASNSGQGWNEQFF.

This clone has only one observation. The CDR3 bases are TGTGCCATCAGCCCCGGGATAAGCACAGATACGCAGTATTTT. Translation: CAISPGISTDTQYF. The chain uses TRBV10-3 and TRBJ2-3; perhaps TRBD2 as D (5 bases). This CDR3 spans 14 amino acids. Trimming shortened V by 6 bases and J by 0 bases, and 10 bases separated the two germline ends. Germline values: CDR1 ENHRY, CDR2 SYGVKD.

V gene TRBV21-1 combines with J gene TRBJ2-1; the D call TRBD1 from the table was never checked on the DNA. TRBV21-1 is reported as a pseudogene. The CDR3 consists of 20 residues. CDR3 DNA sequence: TGTGCCAGCAGCAAAGGGCGACAGTGCCTTGAAACCTCCTCCTACAATGAGCAGTTCTTC. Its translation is CASSKGRQCLETSSYNEQFF.

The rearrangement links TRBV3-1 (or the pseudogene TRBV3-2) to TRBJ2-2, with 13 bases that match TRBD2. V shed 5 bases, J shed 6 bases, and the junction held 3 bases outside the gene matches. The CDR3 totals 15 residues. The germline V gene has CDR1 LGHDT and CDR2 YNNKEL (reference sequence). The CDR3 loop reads CASSGTSGKAGELFF. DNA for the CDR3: TGTGCCAGCAGCGGGACTAGCGGGAAGGCCGGGGAGCTGTTTTTT.

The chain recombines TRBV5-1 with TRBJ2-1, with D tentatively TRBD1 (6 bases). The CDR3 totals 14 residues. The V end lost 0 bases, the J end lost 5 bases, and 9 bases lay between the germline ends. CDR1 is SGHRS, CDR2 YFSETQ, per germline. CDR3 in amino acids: CASSLDRADNEQFF. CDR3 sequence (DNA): TGCGCCAGCAGCTTGGACAGGGCCGACAATGAGCAGTTCTTC.

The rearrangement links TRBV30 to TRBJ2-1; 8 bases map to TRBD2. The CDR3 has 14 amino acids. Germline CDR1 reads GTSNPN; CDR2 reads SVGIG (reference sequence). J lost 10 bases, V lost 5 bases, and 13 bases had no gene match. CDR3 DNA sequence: TGTGCCTGGCGGGGACTAGGCCAGATTCGGGAGCAGTTCTTC. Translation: CAWRGLGQIREQFF.

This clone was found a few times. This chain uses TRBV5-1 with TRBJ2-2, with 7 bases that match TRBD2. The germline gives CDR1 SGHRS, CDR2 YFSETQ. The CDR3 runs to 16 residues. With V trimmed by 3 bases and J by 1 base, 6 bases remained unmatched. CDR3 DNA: TGCGCCAGCAGCTCCTTTGGACTAGGGAACACCGGGGAGCTGTTTTTT. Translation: CASSSFGLGNTGELFF.

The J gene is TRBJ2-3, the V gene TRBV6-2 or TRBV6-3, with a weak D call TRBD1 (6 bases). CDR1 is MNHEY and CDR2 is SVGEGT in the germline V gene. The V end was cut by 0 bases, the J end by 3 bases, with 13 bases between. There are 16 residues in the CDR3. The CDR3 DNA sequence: TGTGCCAGCAGTTACTCGCGCAGGGGCGGAACAGATACGCAGTATTTT. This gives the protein CASSYSRRGGTDTQYF.

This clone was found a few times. In DNA, the CDR3 is TGTGCCAGCAGCCCGGGACAGGGGAACTATGGCTACACCTTC. It is translated as CASSPGQGNYGYTF. This chain connects TRBV7-9 to TRBJ1-2, with 10 positions matching TRBD1. Losses at the gene ends were 5 bases for V and 2 bases for J; bases not matched to a gene: 2. Germline V gives CDR1 SEHNR, CDR2 FQNEAQ (reference sequence). The CDR3 is 14 amino acids.

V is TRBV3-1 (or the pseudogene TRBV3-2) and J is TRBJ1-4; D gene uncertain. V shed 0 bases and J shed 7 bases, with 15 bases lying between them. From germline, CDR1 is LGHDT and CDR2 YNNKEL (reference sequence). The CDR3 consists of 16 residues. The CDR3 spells CASSQDRDLKGEKLFF. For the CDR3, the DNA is TGTGCCAGCAGCCAAGACCGGGATTTAAAGGGTGAAAAACTGTTTTTT.

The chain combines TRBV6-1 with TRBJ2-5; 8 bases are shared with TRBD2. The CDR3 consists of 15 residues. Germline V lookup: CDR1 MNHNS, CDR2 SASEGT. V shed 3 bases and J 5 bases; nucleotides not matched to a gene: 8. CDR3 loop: CASSETRGGLETQYF. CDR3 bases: TGTGCCAGCAGTGAGACACGGGGGGGCCTTGAGACCCAGTACTTC.

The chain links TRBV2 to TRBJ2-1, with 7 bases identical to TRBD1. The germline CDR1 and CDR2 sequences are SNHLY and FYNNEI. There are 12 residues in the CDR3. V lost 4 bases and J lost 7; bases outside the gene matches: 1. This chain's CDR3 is CASSADRNEQFF. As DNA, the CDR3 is TGTGCCAGCAGTGCGGACAGGAATGAGCAGTTCTTC. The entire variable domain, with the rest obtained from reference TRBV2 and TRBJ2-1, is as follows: EPEVTQTPSHQVTQMGQEVILRCVPISNHLYFYWYRQILGQKVEFLVSFYNNEISEKSEIFDDQFSVERPDGSNFTLKIRSTKLEDSAMYFCASSADRNEQFFGPGTRLTVL.

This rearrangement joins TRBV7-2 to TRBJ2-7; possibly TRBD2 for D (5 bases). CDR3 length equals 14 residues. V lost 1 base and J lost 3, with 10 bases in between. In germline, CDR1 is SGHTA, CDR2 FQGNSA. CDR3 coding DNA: TGTGCCAGCAGCTTAGTAGACGGGGACTACGAGCAGTACTTC. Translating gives CASSLVDGDYEQYF.

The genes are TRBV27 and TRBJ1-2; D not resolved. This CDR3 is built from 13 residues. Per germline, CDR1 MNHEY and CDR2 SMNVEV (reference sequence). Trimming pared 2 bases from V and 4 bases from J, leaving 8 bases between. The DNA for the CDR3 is TGTGCCAGCAGTTTACTGGGCCTCTATGGCTACACCTTC. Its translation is CASSLLGLYGYTF.